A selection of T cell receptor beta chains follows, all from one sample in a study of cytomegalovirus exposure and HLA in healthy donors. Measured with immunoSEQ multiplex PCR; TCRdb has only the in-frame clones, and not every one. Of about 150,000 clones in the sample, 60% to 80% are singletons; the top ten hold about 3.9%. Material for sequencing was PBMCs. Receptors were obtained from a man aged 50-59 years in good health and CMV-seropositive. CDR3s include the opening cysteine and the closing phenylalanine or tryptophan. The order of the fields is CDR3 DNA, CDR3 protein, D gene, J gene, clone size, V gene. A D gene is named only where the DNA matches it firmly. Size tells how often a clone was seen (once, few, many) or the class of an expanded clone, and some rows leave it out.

TGTGACAGCAGTGATAGTGGGCGGGCGGACGAGCAGTACTTC,CDSSDSGRADEQYF,NA,TRBJ2-7,NA,TRBV6-1
TGTGCCAGCAGCTCGCAGGGGTTCACTGAAGCTTTCTTT,CASSSQGFTEAFF,NA,TRBJ1-1,NA,TRBV11-1
TGTGCCAGTAGGGGCGGGCAGGTCGGAGGCCAGCAGTACTTC,CASRGGQVGGQQYF,NA,TRBJ2-7,NA,TRBV19
TGTGCCAGCAGCGCTGTCACCCTTACAGGGGCCGGGGCCAACGTCCTGACTTTC,CASSAVTLTGAGANVLTF,TRBD1,TRBJ2-6,NA,TRBV5-6
TGTGCCACCAGCAGAGAGGTTGGGAGTGGAAACACCATATATTTT,CATSREVGSGNTIYF,NA,TRBJ1-3,NA,TRBV15
TGTGCCAGCAGCTCGGGACAGCGCGCTAACTATGGCTACACCTTC,CASSSGQRANYGYTF,TRBD1,TRBJ1-2,NA,TRBV5-6
TGCGCCAGCAGCCAAGGGAGGGGGCGTTACGAGCAGTACTTC,CASSQGRGRYEQYF,NA,TRBJ2-7,NA,TRBV4-3
TGTGCCAGCAGTTACGCCGGACAGGGGTATGGCTACACCTTC,CASSYAGQGYGYTF,TRBD1,TRBJ1-2,NA,TRBV6-6
TGCGCCAGCAGCTCCCGGGACAGGAACACCGGGGAGCTGTTTTTT,CASSSRDRNTGELFF,TRBD1,TRBJ2-2,NA,TRBV5-1
TGTGCCAGCAGCCTCGGACAGGATGTCAACTATGGCTACACCTTC,CASSLGQDVNYGYTF,TRBD1,TRBJ1-2,NA,TRBV9
TGTGCCAGCAGCTTAGTTCTAGCGGGGGGGCCGAGGGATACGCAGTATTTT,CASSLVLAGGPRDTQYF,TRBD2,TRBJ2-3,few,TRBV11-2
TGCGCCAGCAGCCAAGAAGGGGGCGGGGGGCCTCGAGAGACCCAGTACTTC,CASSQEGGGGPRETQYF,NA,TRBJ2-5,NA,TRBV4-1
TGTGCCAGCAGCTTAGATGGGGGTAGCGGGAGCTCCTACAATGAGCAGTTCTTC,CASSLDGGSGSSYNEQFF,TRBD2,TRBJ2-1,NA,TRBV7-9
TGTGCCAGCAGTTTCAGCCTAGCTACTACCGGGGAGCTGTTTTTT,CASSFSLATTGELFF,NA,TRBJ2-2,NA,TRBV27
TGTGCCACCAGCAGATTTGGGGTCAGACAGGGACGGCACGAGCAGTACTTC,CATSRFGVRQGRHEQYF,TRBD1,TRBJ2-7,NA,TRBV15
TGTGCCAGCAGCTTCCACAGACGGGGGGTCTACAATGAGCAGTTCTTC,CASSFHRRGVYNEQFF,TRBD2,TRBJ2-1,few,TRBV7-2
TGCAGCGTCTCAGGTTTCGCGAACACCGGGGAGCTGTTTTTT,CSVSGFANTGELFF,NA,TRBJ2-2,NA,TRBV29-1
TGTGCCAGCAGTGAAATGTCAGGGGTGAGGCATGAGCAGTTCTTC,CASSEMSGVRHEQFF,NA,TRBJ2-1,NA,TRBV25-1
TGCGCCAGCAGCTTGATGGGGGGGCGTTCGGCTGGCTACACCTTC,CASSLMGGRSAGYTF,NA,TRBJ1-2,NA,TRBV5-1
TGTGCCAGCAGCTTTGCCGGTAGCGGGGCCGTATACAATGAGCAGTTCTTC,CASSFAGSGAVYNEQFF,TRBD2,TRBJ2-1,NA,TRBV7-2
TGTGCCAGCAGCTTAGTTACAGTAATAGGAGATACGCAGTATTTT,CASSLVTVIGDTQYF,NA,TRBJ2-3,NA,TRBV7-9
TGTGCCAGCAGTTATCTCCCCGGGTCCTCCTACGAGCAGTACTTC,CASSYLPGSSYEQYF,NA,TRBJ2-7,NA,TRBV6-5
TGTGCCAGCAGCTTAGAACAGGGGAACACCATATATTTT,CASSLEQGNTIYF,TRBD1,TRBJ1-3,NA,TRBV7-3
TGTGCCAGCAGAATAGACAGGGGGCCGGGAAGTGAAGCTTTCTTT,CASRIDRGPGSEAFF,TRBD1,TRBJ1-1,NA,TRBV5-6
TGTGCCAGCGGAGTGAACACTGAAGCTTTCTTT,CASGVNTEAFF,NA,TRBJ1-1,NA,TRBV5-4
TGCGCCAGCAGCAGATGGACAGGGGCCATGAACACTGAAGCTTTCTTT,CASSRWTGAMNTEAFF,TRBD1,TRBJ1-1,NA,TRBV5-1
TGTGCCAGCAGCTCACCCCCTAGGGGAGAGCAGTTCTTC,CASSSPPRGEQFF,NA,TRBJ2-1,NA,TRBV7-3
TGTGCCAGCAGCCCAGGGTACGGCGGGGAGCTGTTTTTT,CASSPGYGGELFF,NA,TRBJ2-2,NA,TRBV2
TGCAGCGGGGGCGCCGGGACTTTAGGCGAGCAGTACTTC,CSGGAGTLGEQYF,NA,TRBJ2-7,few,TRBV29-1
TGTGCCAGTAGTGTCGGATACAGGGGGGCTGAAGCTTTCTTT,CASSVGYRGAEAFF,TRBD1,TRBJ1-1,NA,TRBV19
TGCGCCAGCAGCCCTGGGGCCGGGACTAGCAATGAGCAGTTCTTC,CASSPGAGTSNEQFF,TRBD2,TRBJ2-1,NA,TRBV5-1
TGTGCCAGCTGCCCCTACCCTCATACCGGGGAGCTGTTTTTT,CASCPYPHTGELFF,NA,TRBJ2-2,few,TRBV7-2
TGTGCCAGCAGCCCGGGACTAGCGGGAGAGGGGGGTACGCAGTATTTT,CASSPGLAGEGGTQYF,TRBD2,TRBJ2-3,NA,TRBV9
TGTGCCAGTAGCTCCGCGGGACAGAGGGCTTTCTTT,CASSSAGQRAFF,TRBD1,TRBJ1-1,NA,TRBV19
TGTGCCAGCACCTCAACAGGATTCTCCTACAATGAGCAGTTCTTC,CASTSTGFSYNEQFF,NA,TRBJ2-1,NA,TRBV6-5
TGTGCCAGCAGCCTGGTCGGGGGCACTGAAGCTTTCTTT,CASSLVGGTEAFF,NA,TRBJ1-1,NA,TRBV13
TGTGCCAGCAGCTTGGCCCCCTCAGCTTTCTTT,CASSLAPSAFF,NA,TRBJ1-1,NA,TRBV7-9
TGCGCCAGCAGCTTATGGCAGAATGAAAAACTGTTTTTT,CASSLWQNEKLFF,NA,TRBJ1-4,once,TRBV5-1
TGCGCCAGCAGCTTGCAGGGGGATGGTCGTGAGCAGTTCTTC,CASSLQGDGREQFF,TRBD1,TRBJ2-1,NA,TRBV5-1
TGTGCCAGCAGCCGGGGGGGCAATGAGCAGTTCTTC,CASSRGGNEQFF,TRBD2,TRBJ2-1,few,TRBV13
TGTGCCAGCAGTCGACAGGGGGCAGCAGGAAACACCATATATTTT,CASSRQGAAGNTIYF,TRBD1,TRBJ1-3,NA,TRBV2
TGCGCCAGCAGCCGATCTTCCGGGACTAGCGAATCACAGAGAACGCAGTATTTT,CASSRSSGTSESQRTQYF,TRBD2,TRBJ2-3,NA,TRBV5-1
TGCGCCAGCAGCCCCCAACCAGGGATTCCTAACTATGGCTACACCTTC,CASSPQPGIPNYGYTF,NA,TRBJ1-2,NA,TRBV4-1
TGTGCCAGCAGTTTAAGCGGGGTAGCAGGGGCTTACGAGCAGTTCTTC,CASSLSGVAGAYEQFF,NA,TRBJ2-1,NA,TRBV27
TGCGCCAGCAGCTTGAGGACCGGGACAGGCGACTACAATGAGCAGTTCTTC,CASSLRTGTGDYNEQFF,TRBD1,TRBJ2-1,NA,TRBV5-1
TGTGCCAGCAGCTTAGAGGGGACTAGCGGGAGGTTTTACAATGAGCAGTTCTTC,CASSLEGTSGRFYNEQFF,TRBD2,TRBJ2-1,few,TRBV7-2
TGTGCCACCGAAGAGACCCAGTACTTC,CATEETQYF,NA,TRBJ2-5,once,TRBV7-9
TGTGCCAGTAGTATAGATGGGCAGAATGAAGCTTTCTTT,CASSIDGQNEAFF,NA,TRBJ1-1,few,TRBV19
TGTGCCAGCAGCTTTCGGACAGGCAGAGTTTCACCCCTCCACTTT,CASSFRTGRVSPLHF,TRBD1,TRBJ1-6,NA,TRBV5-4
TGTGCCAGTATATACGGCGACAGTCAAGAGACCCAGTACTTC,CASIYGDSQETQYF,NA,TRBJ2-5,NA,TRBV6-1